The 11 T cell receptor beta chains below all came from one sample that was sequenced in a study of T-cell reconstitution after alpha-beta-depleted transplantation in children. As it was prepared, the TCRbeta library received unique molecular identifiers. TCRdb independently ran MiXCR on the PCR reads; one entry per CDR3 protein. The sample has 350,000 to 400,000 distinct CDR3 sequences, about an eighth seen once. The sample consisted of PBMCs, taken from the stem cell graft. These receptors were taken from a human donor who donated a stem cell graft to a child with Fanconi anemia.

This clonotype came up a few times. The V gene is TRBV7-9, the J gene TRBJ2-5, with a possible D match to TRBD2 (5 bases). Trimming shortened V by 5 bases and J by 3 bases, and 19 bases separated the two germline ends. The CDR3 loop spans 16 amino acids. Germline V lookup: CDR1 SEHNR, CDR2 FQNEAQ (reference sequence). The CDR3 coding sequence is TGTGCCAGCAGCCCCGGTCTAGCCGAACCTGAAGAGACCCAGTACTTC. Amino acids: CASSPGLAEPEETQYF. The variable domain in full, completed from reference TRBV7-9 and TRBJ2-5, reads DTGVSQNPRHKITKRGQNVTFRCDPISEHNRLYWYRQTLGQGPEFLTYFQNEAQLEKSRLLSDRFSAERPKGSFSTLEIQRTEQGDSAMYLCASSPGLAEPEETQYFGPGTRLLVL.

This clonotype was counted many times. At one end the junction does not follow the germline gene, possibly because of a read error. V usage is TRBV20-1 and J usage is TRBJ1-5; D may be TRBD1 (5 bases). The V gene's germline CDR1 is DFQATT and CDR2 SNEGSKA (reference sequence). This CDR3 has 14 residues. The CDR3 coding sequence is TGCAGTGCCGCATCCCCAAAGGGGAATCAACCCCAGCATTTT. Its translation: CSAASPKGNQPQHF.

This clonotype occurred many times. It is unclear where the CDR3 begins or ends on the DNA, so no DNA is shown, and the CDR3 is as TCRdb lists it. V usage is TRBV28 and J usage is TRBJ2-7; the listed D gene, TRBD1, was not tested against the DNA. Germline V gene lookup returns CDR1 MDHEN and CDR2 SYDVKM. The CDR3 is 13 residues long, ends included. The CDR3 sequence: CASSSSDRYEQYV.

This clonotype was counted between two and nine times. This sequence joins TRBV4-3 and TRBJ1-1, with D possibly matching TRBD1 (6 bases). Germline assignment: CDR1 LGHNA and CDR2 YSLEER. Trimming pared 3 bases from V and 11 bases from J, leaving 13 bases between. CDR3 size: 12 residues. The CDR3 region is CASSQGGGKAFF. CDR3 nucleotides: TGCGCCAGCAGCCAGGGAGGGGGTAAGGCTTTCTTT.

V usage is TRBV4-3 and J usage is TRBJ2-1; weak D call: TRBD2 (6 bases). Deletions cut 6 bases from V and 0 bases from J, with 12 bases between. This CDR3 spans 15 amino acids. Germline V gene sequence: CDR1 LGHNA, CDR2 YSLEER. The CDR3 coding sequence is TGCGCCAGCAGAAAGTTAGCGGTCTCCTACAATGAGCAGTTCTTC. It codes for CASRKLAVSYNEQFF.

This clonotype was recorded many times. The V call is TRBV27, the J call TRBJ2-3; tentatively, D is TRBD2 (5 bases). The CDR3 covers 14 residues. V was shortened by 3 bases and J by 5 bases, with 12 bases between the two germline ends. Germline V lookup: CDR1 MNHEY, CDR2 SMNVEV (reference sequence). As DNA, the CDR3 is TGTGCCAGCAGTTTTCGGGGTTCAGGAGATACGCAGTATTTT. Translation: CASSFRGSGDTQYF.

This clonotype was seen only a few times. The rearrangement links TRBV28 to TRBJ2-1, with D possibly matching TRBD1 (6 bases). Per germline, CDR1 MDHEN and CDR2 SYDVKM. The CDR3 has 15 residues. V lost 5 bases and J lost 0, with 11 bases in between. CDR3: CASSPGHRSYNEQFF. In DNA form, the CDR3 reads TGTGCCAGCAGTCCGGGACACCGCTCCTACAATGAGCAGTTCTTC.

This clonotype occurred many times. This rearrangement joins TRBV12-3 or TRBV12-4 to TRBJ2-1, with 13 bases aligning to TRBD2. There are 15 residues in the CDR3. Trimming took 6 bases from V and 6 from J; bases not matched to a gene: 5. This chain's CDR3 is CASSLTSGGANEQFF. Written as DNA, the CDR3 is TGTGCCAGCAGCCTAACTAGCGGGGGGGCCAATGAGCAGTTCTTC.

In this sample, this clonotype turned up a few times. V is TRBV12-3 or TRBV12-4 and J is TRBJ1-2; TRBD1 matches 7 bases. The CDR3 contains 13 residues. With 4 bases clipped from V and 8 bases from J, the junction kept 7 bases outside the gene matches. CDR3 amino acids: CASSSDRKHGYTF. Written as DNA, the CDR3 is TGTGCCAGCAGTTCGGACAGGAAACACGGCTACACCTTC.

This clonotype was recorded many times. The chain couples TRBV4-3 to TRBJ2-1; 12 nucleotides align to TRBD2. CDR3 size: 17 residues. Germline loops: CDR1 LGHNA, CDR2 YSLEER. The ends lost 4 bases at V and 1 base at J; junction bases unmatched: 5. In DNA, the CDR3 is TGCGCCAGCAGCCTTAACCTAGCGGGGGGGTCCTACAATGAGCAGTTCTTC. This encodes CASSLNLAGGSYNEQFF.

This clonotype was detected a few times. The rearrangement uses TRBV6-5 and TRBJ1-6; D is unclear. Germline loops: CDR1 MNHEY, CDR2 SVGAGI. The CDR3 covers 13 residues. V was clipped by 0 bases and J by 9 bases, with 6 bases between them. CDR3 coding DNA: TGTGCCAGCAGTTACTCGGAGGGTTCACCCCTCCACTTT. This encodes CASSYSEGSPLHF.